Listed here are 8 T cell receptor beta chains from one sample, sequenced in a study of T cell responses to AZD1222 COVID-19 vaccine. The repertoire was sequenced with immunoSEQ multiplex PCR; TCRdb's copy has only in-frame clones and lacks some. The sample holds around 200,000 clones, about 91% seen once. Sequenced material: peripheral blood, taken on day 0 of AZD1222 vaccination. Receptors were obtained from an adult in good health.

In this sample, this clone turned up once. This chain links TRBV6-2 or TRBV6-3 with TRBJ1-1, with D possibly TRBD1 on 5 matching bases. The CDR3 sequence is 14 residues long. The germline V gene has CDR1 MNHEY and CDR2 SVGEGT. The V end lost 0 bases, the J end lost 10 bases, and 15 bases lay between the germline ends. Here the CDR3 reads CASSYSRASGGAFF. CDR3 sequence (DNA): TGTGCCAGCAGTTACTCCCGGGCCTCCGGGGGAGCTTTCTTT.

This chain connects TRBV6-5 to TRBJ2-7, with 8 bases matching TRBD1. Germline lookup yields CDR1 MNHEY and CDR2 SVGAGI. This CDR3 contains 15 residues. Trimming cost V 2 bases and J 6 bases; bases outside gene matches: 9. The CDR3 DNA follows: TGTGCCAGCAGTTACGTTGACAGGGGAAATAGCGAGCAGTACTTC. It translates to CASSYVDRGNSEQYF.

This sequence joins TRBV6-1 and TRBJ1-1; TRBD1 matches at 7 bases. The CDR3 contains 13 residues. Trimming cost V 2 bases and J 5 bases; bases outside gene matches: 2. Germline CDR1 is MNHNS and CDR2 is SASEGT. CDR3 nucleotide sequence: TGTGCCAGCAGTGAAAACAGGGGAACTGAAGCTTTCTTT. It yields the protein CASSENRGTEAFF.

The chain carries TRBV29-1 and TRBJ2-1, with D maybe TRBD2 (6 bases). Trimming removed 6 bases from V and 9 bases from J, with 18 bases in between. Per germline, CDR1 SQVTM and CDR2 ANQGSEA. The CDR3 spans 13 residues. CDR3 loop: CSVPPAVGGEQFF. CDR3 sequence (DNA): TGCAGCGTCCCCCCTGCCGTCGGGGGTGAGCAGTTCTTC.

The chain is built from TRBV11-3 and TRBJ2-7; 7 bases fit TRBD2. V was clipped by 1 base and J by 2 bases; unmatched bases: 5. Germline CDR1 is SGHNT and CDR2 is YENEEA. This CDR3 is built from 15 residues. The CDR3 DNA sequence: TGTGCCAGCAGCTTAGGTGGGGGAGGGACCTACGAGCAGTACTTC. As protein: CASSLGGGGTYEQYF.

The rearrangement uses TRBV6-6 and TRBJ2-7, with 9 nucleotides matching TRBD2. Trimming at V came to 10 bases and at J to 2 bases, leaving 9 bases not matched to a gene. Germline V lookup: CDR1 MNHNY, CDR2 SVGAGI (reference sequence). CDR3 length: 14 amino acids. The CDR3 DNA follows: TGTGCCACCAGGGTCATAGCGGGAGCCTACGAGCAGTACTTC. Translated: CATRVIAGAYEQYF.

This chain connects TRBV28 to TRBJ2-6; weak D call: TRBD1 (5 bases). Deletions cut 3 bases from V and 0 bases from J, with 12 bases between. The CDR3 runs to 17 residues. Germline CDR1 is MDHEN and CDR2 is SYDVKM. CDR3 region: CASSFLGDRSGANVLTF. The CDR3, as DNA: TGTGCCAGCAGTTTTCTAGGGGATCGCTCTGGGGCCAACGTCCTGACTTTC.

This chain joins TRBV6-6 and TRBJ2-7; 9 nucleotides match TRBD1. Germline values: CDR1 MNHNY, CDR2 SVGAGI (reference sequence). CDR3 length: 14 amino acids. Trimming removed 7 bases from V and 6 bases from J; junction bases left unmatched: 10. CDR3: CASTLGQGVGEQYF. The CDR3 nucleotides read TGTGCCAGCACCTTGGGACAGGGTGTTGGCGAGCAGTACTTC.